What follows are 3 T cell receptor beta chains derived from one specimen sequenced in a study of intratumoral heterogeneity in liver cancer. Library prep was done by the immunoSEQ multiplex PCR assay. TCRdb carries this immuneACCESS record with in-frame sequences only. Its versions omit some clonotypes, under half of them owing to an unresolved V gene in the studies checked, with the rest unexplained. For this sample there are around 5,400 clones; around 72% appear just once. The ten largest clones represent about a fifth of the sample. The sequencing used tumor-adjacent normal tissue, collected before any cancer treatment. These receptors were collected from a man aged 65 to 79 with hepatocellular carcinoma.

V gene TRBV7-2 combines with J gene TRBJ2-7; no clear D gene. The CDR3 is made up of 13 amino acids. The germline gives CDR1 SGHTA, CDR2 FQGNSA. Trimming removed 1 base from V and 2 bases from J, with 6 bases in between. The CDR3 protein is CASSLGRAYEQYV. The CDR3 bases are TGTGCCAGCAGCTTAGGCCGAGCCTACGAGCAGTACGTC.

This clone was recorded a few times. J is TRBJ2-7 and V is TRBV10-3; 13 bases are a match to TRBD2. The CDR3 is 16 amino acids. With 6 bases clipped from V and 2 bases from J, the junction kept 7 bases outside the gene matches. Germline CDR1 reads ENHRY; CDR2 reads SYGVKD. This CDR3 reads CAISPGGTSGTYEQYV. CDR3 nucleotides: TGTGCCATCAGCCCGGGGGGGACTAGCGGGACCTACGAGCAGTACGTC.

V gene TRBV14 combines with J gene TRBJ2-1, with TRBD2 identical over 9 bases. The CDR3 is made up of 15 amino acids. With 4 bases clipped from V and 3 bases from J, the junction kept 4 bases outside the gene matches. Per germline, CDR1 SGHDN and CDR2 FVKESK. The CDR3 sequence: CASSLGRGGYNEQFF. CDR3 coding DNA: TGTGCCAGCAGCCTCGGGCGGGGGGGCTACAATGAGCAGTTCTTC.